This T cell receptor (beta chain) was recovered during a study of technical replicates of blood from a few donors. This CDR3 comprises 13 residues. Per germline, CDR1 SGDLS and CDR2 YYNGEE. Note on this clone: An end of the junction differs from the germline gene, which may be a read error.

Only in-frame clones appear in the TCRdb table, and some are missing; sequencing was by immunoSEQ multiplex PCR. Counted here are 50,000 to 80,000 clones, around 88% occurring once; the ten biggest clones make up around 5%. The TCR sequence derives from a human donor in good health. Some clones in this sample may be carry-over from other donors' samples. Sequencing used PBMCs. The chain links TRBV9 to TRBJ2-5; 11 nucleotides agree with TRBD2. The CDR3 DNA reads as TGTGCCAGTAGCGGGGGGGTCCAAGAGACCCAGTACTTC. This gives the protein CASSGGVQETQYF.